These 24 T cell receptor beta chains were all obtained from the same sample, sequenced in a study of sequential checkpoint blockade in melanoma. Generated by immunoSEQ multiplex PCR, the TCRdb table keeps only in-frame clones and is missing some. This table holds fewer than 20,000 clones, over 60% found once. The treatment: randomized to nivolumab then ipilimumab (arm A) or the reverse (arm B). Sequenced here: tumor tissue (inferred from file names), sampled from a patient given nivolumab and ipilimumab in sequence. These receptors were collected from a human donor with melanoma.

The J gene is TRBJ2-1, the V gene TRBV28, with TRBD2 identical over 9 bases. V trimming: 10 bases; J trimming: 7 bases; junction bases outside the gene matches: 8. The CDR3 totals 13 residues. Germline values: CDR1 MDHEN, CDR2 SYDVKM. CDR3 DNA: TGTGCCACCCATTGGCGGGAGGGTAATGAGCAGTTCTTC. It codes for CATHWREGNEQFF.

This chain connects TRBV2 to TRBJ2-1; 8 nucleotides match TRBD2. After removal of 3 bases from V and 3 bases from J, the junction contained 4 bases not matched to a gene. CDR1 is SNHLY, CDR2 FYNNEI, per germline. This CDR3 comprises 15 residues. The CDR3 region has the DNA TGTGCCAGCAGTGATGAGCGGGGGTTCTACAATGAGCAGTTCTTC. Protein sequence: CASSDERGFYNEQFF.

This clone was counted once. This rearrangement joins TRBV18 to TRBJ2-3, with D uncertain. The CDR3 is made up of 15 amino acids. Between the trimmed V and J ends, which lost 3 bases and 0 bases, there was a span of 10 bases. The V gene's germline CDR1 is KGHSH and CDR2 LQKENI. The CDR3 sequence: CASSPFGVSTDTQYF. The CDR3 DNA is TGTGCCAGCTCACCCTTTGGGGTAAGCACAGATACGCAGTATTTT.

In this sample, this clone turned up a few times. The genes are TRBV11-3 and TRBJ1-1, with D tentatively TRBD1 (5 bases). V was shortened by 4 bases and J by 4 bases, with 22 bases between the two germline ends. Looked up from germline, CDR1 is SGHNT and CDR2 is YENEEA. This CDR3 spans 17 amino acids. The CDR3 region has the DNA TGTGCCAGCAGCTCACGAGGGACCGGGTGGGGTGGCACTGAAGCTTTCTTT. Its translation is CASSSRGTGWGGTEAFF.

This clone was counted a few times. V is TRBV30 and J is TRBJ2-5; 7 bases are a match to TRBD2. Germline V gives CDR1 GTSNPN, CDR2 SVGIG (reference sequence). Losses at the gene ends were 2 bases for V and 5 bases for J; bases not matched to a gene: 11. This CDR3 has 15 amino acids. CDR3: CAWSFTSAFGETQYF. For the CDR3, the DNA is TGTGCCTGGAGTTTCACTAGCGCATTTGGGGAGACCCAGTACTTC.

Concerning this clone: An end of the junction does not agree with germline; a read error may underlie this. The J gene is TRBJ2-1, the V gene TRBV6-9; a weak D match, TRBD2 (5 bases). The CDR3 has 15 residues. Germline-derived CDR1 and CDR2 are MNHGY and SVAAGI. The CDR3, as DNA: TGTGCCACCAGTGATTCCGGGAACCTCTACAATGAGCAGTTCTTC. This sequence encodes CATSDSGNLYNEQFF.

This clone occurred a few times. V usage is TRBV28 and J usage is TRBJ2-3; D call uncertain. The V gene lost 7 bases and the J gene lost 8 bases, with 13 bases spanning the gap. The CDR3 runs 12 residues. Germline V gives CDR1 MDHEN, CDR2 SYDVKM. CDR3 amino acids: CASTPPRGTQYF. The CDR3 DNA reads TGTGCCAGCACCCCCCCCCGAGGTACGCAGTATTTT.

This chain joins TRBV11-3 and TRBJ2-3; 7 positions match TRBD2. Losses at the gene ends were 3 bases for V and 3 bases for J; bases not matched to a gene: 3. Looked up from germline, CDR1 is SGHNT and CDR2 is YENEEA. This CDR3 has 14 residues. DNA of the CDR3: TGTGCCAGCAGCTTGGGGAGGGGTACAGATACGCAGTATTTT. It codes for CASSLGRGTDTQYF.

CDR3 in amino acids: CASSLDASMGTYTYEQYF. The DNA of the CDR3 is TGTGCCAGCAGCTTAGACGCCTCAATGGGTACTTACACCTACGAGCAGTACTTC. The chain couples TRBV7-7 to TRBJ2-7, with unresolved D. The length of the CDR3 is 18 residues. CDR1 SSHAT and CDR2 FNYEAQ come from the germline V gene (reference sequence). V lost 1 base and J lost 2, with 21 bases in between. Together with reference TRBV7-7 and TRBJ2-7, the CDR3 gives the full variable domain: GAGVSQSPRYKVTKRGQDVTLRCDPISSHATLYWYQQALGQGPEFLTYFNYEAQPDKSGLPSDRFSAERPEGSISTLTIQRTEQRDSAMYRCASSLDASMGTYTYEQYFGPGTRLTVT.

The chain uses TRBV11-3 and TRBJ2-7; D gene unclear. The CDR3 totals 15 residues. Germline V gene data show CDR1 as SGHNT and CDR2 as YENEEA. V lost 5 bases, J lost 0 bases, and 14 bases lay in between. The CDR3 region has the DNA TGTGCCAGCAGCCTCTTTCCGGCAGCCTCCTACGAGCAGTACTTC. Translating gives CASSLFPAASYEQYF.

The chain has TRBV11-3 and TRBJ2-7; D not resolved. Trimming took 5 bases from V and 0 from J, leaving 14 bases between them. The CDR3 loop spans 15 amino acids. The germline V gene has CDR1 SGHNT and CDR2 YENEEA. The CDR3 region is CASSPDSHSSYEQYF. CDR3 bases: TGTGCCAGCAGCCCCGACTCTCATAGCTCCTACGAGCAGTACTTC. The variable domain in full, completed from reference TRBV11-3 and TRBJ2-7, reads EAGVVQSPRYKIIEKKQPVAFWCNPISGHNTLYWYLQNLGQGPELLIRYENEEAVDDSQLPKDRFSAERLKGVDSTLKIQPAELGDSAVYLCASSPDSHSSYEQYFGPGTRLTVT.

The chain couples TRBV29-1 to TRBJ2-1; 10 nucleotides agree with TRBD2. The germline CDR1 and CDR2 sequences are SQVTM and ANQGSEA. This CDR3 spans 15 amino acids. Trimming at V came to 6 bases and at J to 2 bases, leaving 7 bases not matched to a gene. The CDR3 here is CSVDRAGGTYNEQFF. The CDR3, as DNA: TGCAGCGTGGACAGAGCGGGAGGGACCTACAATGAGCAGTTCTTC.

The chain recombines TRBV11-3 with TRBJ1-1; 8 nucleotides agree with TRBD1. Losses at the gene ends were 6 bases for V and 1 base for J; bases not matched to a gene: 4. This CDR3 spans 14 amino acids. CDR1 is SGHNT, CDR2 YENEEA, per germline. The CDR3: CASRDRVSNTEAFF. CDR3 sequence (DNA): TGTGCCAGCAGGGACAGGGTATCGAACACTGAAGCTTTCTTT.

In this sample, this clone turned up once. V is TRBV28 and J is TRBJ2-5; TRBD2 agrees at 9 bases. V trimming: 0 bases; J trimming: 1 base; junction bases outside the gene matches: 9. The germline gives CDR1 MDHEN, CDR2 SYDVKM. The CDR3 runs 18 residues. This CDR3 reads CASSLCFTREGCQETQYF. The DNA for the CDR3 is TGTGCCAGCAGTTTATGTTTTACGCGGGAGGGTTGCCAAGAGACCCAGTACTTC.

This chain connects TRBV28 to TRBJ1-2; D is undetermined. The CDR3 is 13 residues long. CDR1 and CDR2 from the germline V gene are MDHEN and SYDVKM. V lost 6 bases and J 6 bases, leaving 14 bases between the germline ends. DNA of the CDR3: TGTGCCAGCAGCCCTCGAATCTGGGATGGCTACACCTTC. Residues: CASSPRIWDGYTF.

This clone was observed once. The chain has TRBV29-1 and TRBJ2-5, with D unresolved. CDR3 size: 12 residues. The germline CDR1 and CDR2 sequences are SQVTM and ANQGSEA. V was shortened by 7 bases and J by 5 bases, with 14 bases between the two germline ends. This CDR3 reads CSASPMDETQYF. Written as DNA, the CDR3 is TGCAGCGCATCGCCCATGGACGAGACCCAGTACTTC.

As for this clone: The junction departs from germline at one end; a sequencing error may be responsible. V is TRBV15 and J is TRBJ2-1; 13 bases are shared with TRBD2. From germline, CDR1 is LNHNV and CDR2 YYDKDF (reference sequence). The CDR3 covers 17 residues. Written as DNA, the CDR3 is TGTGCCAGCAGCTTACAGGGACTAGCGGGGAACTACAATGAGCAGTTCTTC. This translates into CASSLQGLAGNYNEQFF.

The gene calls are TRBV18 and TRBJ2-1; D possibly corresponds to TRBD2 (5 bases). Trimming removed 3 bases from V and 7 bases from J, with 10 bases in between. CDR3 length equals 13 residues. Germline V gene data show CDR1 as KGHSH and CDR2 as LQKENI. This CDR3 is CASSPVDWNEQFF. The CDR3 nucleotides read TGTGCCAGCTCACCCGTGGACTGGAATGAGCAGTTCTTC.

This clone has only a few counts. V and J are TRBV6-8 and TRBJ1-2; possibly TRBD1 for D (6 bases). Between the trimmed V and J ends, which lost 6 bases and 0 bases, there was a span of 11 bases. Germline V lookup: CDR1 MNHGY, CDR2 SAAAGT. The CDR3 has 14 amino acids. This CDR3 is CASSQGLANYGYTF. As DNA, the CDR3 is TGTGCCAGCAGCCAGGGGTTGGCTAACTATGGCTACACCTTC.

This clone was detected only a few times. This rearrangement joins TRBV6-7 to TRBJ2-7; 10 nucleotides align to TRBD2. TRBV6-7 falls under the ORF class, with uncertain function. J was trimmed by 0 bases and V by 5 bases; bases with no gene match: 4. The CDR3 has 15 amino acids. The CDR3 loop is CASSPEREGSYEQYF. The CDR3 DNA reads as TGTGCCAGCAGTCCCGAGCGGGAGGGCTCCTACGAGCAGTACTTC.

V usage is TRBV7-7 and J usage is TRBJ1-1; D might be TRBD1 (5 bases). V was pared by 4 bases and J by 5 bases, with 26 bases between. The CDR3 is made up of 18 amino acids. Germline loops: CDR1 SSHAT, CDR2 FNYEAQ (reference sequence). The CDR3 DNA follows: TGTGCCAGCAGCTCTACTCGACAGCCCCGAGGTGGATATACTGAAGCTTTCTTT. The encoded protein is CASSSTRQPRGGYTEAFF.

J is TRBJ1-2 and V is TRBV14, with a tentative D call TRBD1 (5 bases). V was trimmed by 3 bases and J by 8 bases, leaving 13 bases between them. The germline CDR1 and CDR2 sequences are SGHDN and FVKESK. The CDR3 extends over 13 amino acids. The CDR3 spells CASSQGQGSGYTF. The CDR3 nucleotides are TGTGCCAGCAGCCAGGGGCAGGGCAGCGGCTACACCTTC.

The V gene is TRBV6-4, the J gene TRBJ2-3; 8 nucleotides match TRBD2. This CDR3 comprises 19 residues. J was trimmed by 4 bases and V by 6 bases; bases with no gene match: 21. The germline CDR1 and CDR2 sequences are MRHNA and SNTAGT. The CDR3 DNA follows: TGTGCCAGCAGATATCGGGCCGTAGTTCCGGGACTAGGCGCAGATACGCAGTATTTT. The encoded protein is CASRYRAVVPGLGADTQYF.

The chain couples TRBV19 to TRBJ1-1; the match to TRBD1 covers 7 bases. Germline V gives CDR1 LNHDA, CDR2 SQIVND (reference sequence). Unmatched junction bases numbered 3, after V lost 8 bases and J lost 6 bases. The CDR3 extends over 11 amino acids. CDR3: CASRQGPEAFF. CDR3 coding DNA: TGTGCCAGTCGACAGGGACCTGAAGCTTTCTTT. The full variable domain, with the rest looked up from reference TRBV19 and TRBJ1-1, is DGGITQSPKYLFRKEGQNVTLSCEQNLNHDAMYWYRQDPGQGLRLIYYSQIVNDFQKGDIAEGYSVSREKKESFPLTVTSAQKNPTAFYLCASRQGPEAFFGQGTRLTVV.